This TCR beta chain was captured by sequencing in a study of neurological immune-mediated disorders. One entry per CDR3 protein, called by TCRdb with MiXCR from the 5' RACE reads. The sample lists some 60,000 distinct CDR3 sequences, about 10% occurring once. Time point of the sample: longitudinal time-point 1 (baseline). Trimming removed 4 bases from V and 8 bases from J; junction bases left unmatched: 12. This CDR3 spans 15 amino acids. CDR1 LGHNA and CDR2 YSLEER come from the germline V gene. This chain links TRBV4-3 with TRBJ1-2, with TRBD1 identical over 8 bases. Sequencing was carried out using PBMCs. The sequence was obtained from a male donor with HTLV-1-associated myelopathy (HAM/TSP). CDR3 nucleotides: TGCGCCAGCAGCCCCCAAGGACAGGGTACGGAGGGCTACACCTTC. Its translation: CASSPQGQGTEGYTF.